This T cell receptor (beta chain) was identified in a study of CD8 T cells in ankylosing spondylitis. General study results and limits: Ankylosing spondylitis blood seemed to carry a telltale TCR beta motif made of several highly homologous variants.

The J segment lost 4 bases and the V segment lost 1 base, leaving 14 bases of the junction unmatched. CDR3 length: 18 residues. CDR1 SGHAT and CDR2 FQDESV come from the germline V gene (reference sequence). Of note for this clonotype: Its antigen remains unidentified.

Using its own MiXCR run on the 5' RACE reads, TCRdb lists one record per CDR3 protein. The sample includes 220,000 or so distinct CDR3 sequences, about 16% of them seen just once. This TCR came from a male donor with ankylosing spondylitis. The rearrangement uses TRBV11-1 and TRBJ2-7; 9 nucleotides agree with TRBD1. The sample taken for sequencing was blood, either unsorted or a sorted T cell fraction (not recorded which). The CDR3 DNA reads as TGTGCCAGCAGCTTAGAATTTGGGGCCGGGACAGGGCTATACGAGCAGTACTTC. It encodes CASSLEFGAGTGLYEQYF.